This T cell receptor beta chain appears in the sequencing data of a study of immune evolution from preneoplasia to lung adenocarcinoma. The study, taken as a whole, reports: From normal lung to invasive adenocarcinoma, top clone frequencies appeared to decrease. Compared with EGFR-mutant or double wild-type lesions, KRAS-mutant nodules were more clonal. Later-stage lesions seemingly showed higher T cell density and diversity than normal lung.

Notes on this clone: What it recognizes is unknown.

Premalignant or tumor cells were enriched by macro-dissection after pathologic assessment. The CDR3 has 13 amino acids. Germline lookup yields CDR1 SGHAT and CDR2 FQNNGV. With 3 bases removed from V and 7 bases from J, the gap between germline ends came to 10 bases. Some clones are missing from TCRdb's copy, which holds only in-frame ones; the method was immunoSEQ multiplex PCR. The sample includes tens of thousands of clones, about 74% of them seen just once. The clonotype was recovered from a person in their sixties or seventies with invasive lung adenocarcinoma. Some clones in this sample may be carry-over from other donors' samples. The chain uses TRBV11-2 and TRBJ1-5; TRBD1 might be the D (5 bases). The sample consisted of FFPE invasive lung adenocarcinoma tissue. CDR3 amino acids: CASSLGRGQPQHF. Written as DNA, the CDR3 is TGTGCCAGCAGCTTGGGGCGAGGACAGCCCCAGCATTTT.